This T cell receptor (beta chain) was captured by sequencing in a study of blood T cell repertoires in COVID-19. Study context: COVID-19 samples from acute and convalescent phases originated in the United States, Italy and Spain.

CDR1 and CDR2 (germline): MNHNY, SVGAGI (reference sequence). The CDR3 totals 15 residues. Trimming removed 6 bases from V and 0 bases from J, with 11 bases in between. Measured with immunoSEQ multiplex PCR; TCRdb has only the in-frame clones, and not every one. Among 150,000 or so clones listed, about 90% were seen once. The clonotype comes from a man aged 45-65 years with acute or convalescent COVID-19. Specimen: peripheral blood. V usage is TRBV6-6 and J usage is TRBJ2-2; tentatively, D is TRBD1 (6 bases). The CDR3, as DNA: TGTGCCAGCAGCCTACAGGGTCCGAACACCGGGGAGCTGTTTTTT. Translated: CASSLQGPNTGELFF.